The 27 T cell receptor beta chains below come from one sample, sequenced in a study of T cells in Graves' hyperthyroidism and ophthalmopathy (dated by TCRdb to between 2018 and 2020). Library preparation used multiplex PCR. The sequencer was an Illumina HiSeq 2000. The TCR beta CDR3 regions were amplified from RNA transcripts. For the first round of RT-PCR on the TCR CDR3, the HTBI primer set was used together with the Qiagen OneStep RT-PCR kit. TCRdb reran the public reads through fastp at Q25 and MiXCR, keeping productive beta chains. Rows are combined by CDR3 protein, so each entry shows the most common genes and DNA. Present in this sample are 660,000 or so distinct CDR3 sequences, just under 45% of which were seen just once. Together, the top ten hold 6.5% to 9% of the sample. The sample consisted of peripheral blood or thyroid tissue (not recorded which). All receptors derive from an adult man with Graves' disease, either hyperthyroidism or ophthalmopathy (not recorded which).

With regard to this clonotype: A much larger clonotype is one base distant, so this may be a read error. The CDR3 region has the DNA TGTGCCAGCAGGCCACAGGTTGCAACTAATGAACAACTGTTTTTT. It encodes CASRPQVATNEQLFF. This chain links TRBV2 with TRBJ1-4, with D possibly TRBD1 on 5 matching bases. Germline V gives CDR1 SNHLY, CDR2 FYNNEI. This CDR3 is 15 amino acids long.

This chain joins TRBV20-1 and TRBJ1-4, with 7 positions matching TRBD1. J was trimmed by 5 bases and V by 0 bases; bases with no gene match: 3. Germline V gene lookup returns CDR1 DFQATT and CDR2 SNEGSKA (reference sequence). CDR3 length equals 14 residues. CDR3 DNA sequence: TGCAGTGCTAGAGAATCGACAGGGAATGAAAAACTGTTTTTT. This encodes CSARESTGNEKLFF.

The V call is TRBV10-2, the J call TRBJ1-2; unclear D gene. The CDR3 is 15 amino acids. CDR1 and CDR2 from the germline V gene are WSHSY and SAAADI. Trimming removed 6 bases from V and 0 bases from J, with 14 bases in between. CDR3: CASSQEAGSNYGYTF. The CDR3 coding sequence is TGCGCCAGCAGCCAAGAAGCAGGATCTAACTATGGCTACACCTTC.

V and J are TRBV24-1 and TRBJ2-2; D unclear. The CDR3 has 14 amino acids. V shed 0 bases and J shed 3 bases, with 4 bases lying between them. Germline V lookup: CDR1 KGHDR, CDR2 SFDVKD. The CDR3 loop reads CATSDLRDTGELFF. The DNA for the CDR3 is TGTGCCACCAGTGATTTGCGCGACACCGGGGAGCTGTTTTTT.

This clonotype showed up many times. The CDR3 region is CASSLGRAYGYTF. The CDR3 bases are TGTGCCAGCAGCTTAGGCAGGGCCTATGGCTACACCTTC. The chain combines TRBV7-2 with TRBJ1-2, with TRBD1 as a possible D gene (5 bases). The CDR3 consists of 13 residues. CDR1 SGHTA and CDR2 FQGNSA come from the germline V gene. V lost 1 base, J lost 4 bases, and 7 bases lay in between. The full variable domain, rest sourced from reference TRBV7-2 and TRBJ1-2, is GAGVSQSPSNKVTEKGKDVELRCDPISGHTALYWYRQSLGQGLEFLIYFQGNSAPDKSGLPSDRFSAERTGGSVSTLTIQRTQQEDSAVYLCASSLGRAYGYTFGSGTRLTVV.

The V gene is TRBV20-1, the J gene TRBJ1-4; no clear D. The V gene lost 3 bases and the J gene lost 8 bases, with 13 bases spanning the gap. From germline, CDR1 is DFQATT and CDR2 SNEGSKA (reference sequence). The CDR3 is made up of 13 amino acids. The CDR3 reads CSASPSTKEKLFF. CDR3 bases: TGCAGTGCTAGCCCGTCTACGAAAGAAAAACTGTTTTTT.

This chain links TRBV10-3 with TRBJ1-6, with 10 positions matching TRBD1. Looked up from germline, CDR1 is ENHRY and CDR2 is SYGVKD. Losses at the gene ends were 8 bases for V and 7 bases for J; bases not matched to a gene: 2. CDR3 length: 13 amino acids. The CDR3 DNA sequence: TGTGCCATCGGGGACAGGGGAAATTCACCCCTCCACTTT. As protein: CAIGDRGNSPLHF.

The table lists this clonotype with a count of one. A much bigger clone sits one base away, suggesting this may be a read error. The gene calls are TRBV2 and TRBJ1-5, with D maybe TRBD1 (6 bases). This CDR3 is built from 12 residues. Germline-derived CDR1 and CDR2 are SNHLY and FYNNEI. CDR3 loop: CAGSGGGLPQHF. Written as DNA, the CDR3 is TGTGCCGGCAGTGGTGGGGGGCTTCCCCAGCATTTT.

J is TRBJ1-2 and V is TRBV29-1, with 7 bases fitting TRBD1. The CDR3 covers 12 residues. After removal of 4 bases from V and 4 bases from J, the junction contained 3 bases not matched to a gene. Germline lookup yields CDR1 SQVTM and CDR2 ANQGSEA. The DNA for the CDR3 is TGCAGCGTTGGAAGGACAGGCTATGGCTACACCTTC. Protein: CSVGRTGYGYTF.

This clonotype was observed many times. The chain has TRBV7-3 and TRBJ1-1; D gene uncertain. Germline loops: CDR1 SGHTA, CDR2 FQGTGA. CDR3 length: 15 residues. The V and J ends lost 2 bases and 1 base respectively, with 11 bases between them. The CDR3 region has the DNA TGTGCCAGCAGCTTATATGGCGGAAGGAACACTGAAGCTTTCTTT. It is translated as CASSLYGGRNTEAFF. The full variable domain, with the rest looked up from reference TRBV7-3 and TRBJ1-1, is GAGVSQTPSNKVTEKGKYVELRCDPISGHTALYWYRQSLGQGPEFLIYFQGTGAADDSGLPNDRFFAVRPEGSVSTLKIQRTERGDSAVYLCASSLYGGRNTEAFFGQGTRLTVV.

As regards this clonotype: A clone one base away is much larger, so this may be a read error. The chain is built from TRBV25-1 and TRBJ2-7; 8 positions match TRBD1. This CDR3 comprises 14 residues. Germline CDR1 MGHDK, CDR2 SYGVNS. Here the CDR3 reads CASSFDRGTYGQYF. The CDR3 bases are TGTGCCAGCAGCTTCGACAGGGGCACCTACGGGCAGTACTTC.

This clonotype appeared a few times. The chain has TRBV2 and TRBJ2-5; D uncertain. V shed 1 base and J shed 0 bases, with 6 bases lying between them. The length of the CDR3 is 14 residues. In germline, CDR1 is SNHLY, CDR2 FYNNEI. CDR3 sequence reads: CASSEGWNQETQYF. CDR3 DNA: TGTGCCAGCAGTGAAGGCTGGAACCAAGAGACCCAGTACTTC.

The J gene is TRBJ1-2, the V gene TRBV7-2; possibly TRBD1 for D (5 bases). This CDR3 has 16 residues. The V end was cut by 5 bases, the J end by 0 bases, with 16 bases between. Germline CDR1 is SGHTA and CDR2 is FQGNSA. CDR3 DNA sequence: TGTGCCAGCAGCCAAAACGGAGCAGGGACTAACTATGGCTACACCTTC. Translation gives CASSQNGAGTNYGYTF.

This clonotype was seen many times. V usage is TRBV29-1 and J usage is TRBJ2-6; 7 bases line up with TRBD2. This CDR3 spans 12 amino acids. After removal of 5 bases from V and 9 bases from J, the junction contained 4 bases not matched to a gene. Germline assignment: CDR1 SQVTM and CDR2 ANQGSEA. For the CDR3, the DNA is TGCAGCGTTCTAAGGGAGGGCAACGTCCTGACTTTC. Protein sequence: CSVLREGNVLTF.

This clonotype came up many times. The J gene is TRBJ1-1, the V gene TRBV2, with unresolved D. From germline, CDR1 is SNHLY and CDR2 FYNNEI. The V end was cut by 4 bases, the J end by 7 bases, with 10 bases between. CDR3 size: 12 residues. CDR3 loop: CASSAGHIEAFF. CDR3 bases: TGTGCCAGCAGTGCGGGCCACATTGAAGCTTTCTTT. Using reference TRBV2 and TRBJ1-1 for the parts outside the CDR3, the full variable domain is EPEVTQTPSHQVTQMGQEVILRCVPISNHLYFYWYRQILGQKVEFLVSFYNNEISEKSEIFDDQFSVERPDGSNFTLKIRSTKLEDSAMYFCASSAGHIEAFFGQGTRLTVV.

This clonotype was detected a few times. The chain employs TRBV11-2 and TRBJ1-2; no firm D call. The CDR3 has 12 amino acids. Per germline, CDR1 SGHAT and CDR2 FQNNGV. V lost 1 base and J lost 12, with 12 bases in between. In DNA form, the CDR3 reads TGTGCCAGCAGCTTAGTCCCACCGGTTAACACCTTC. Translated: CASSLVPPVNTF.

With respect to this clonotype: A much larger clone lies one base from this, so it may be a read error. V gene TRBV24-1 combines with J gene TRBJ2-5; 9 nucleotides agree with TRBD2. Looked up from germline, CDR1 is KGHDR and CDR2 is SFDVKD. The CDR3 is 15 residues long. The V segment lost 9 bases and the J segment 5 bases; nucleotides outside the gene matches: 12. For the CDR3, the DNA is TGTGCCACCGCCCCCAGAGTAGCGGGAGAGGAGACCCAGTACTTC. Translated, it gives CATAPRVAGEETQYF.

This chain uses TRBV19 with TRBJ2-2, with D possibly TRBD1 on 5 matching bases. The V end was cut by 6 bases, the J end by 6 bases, with 20 bases between. Germline values: CDR1 LNHDA, CDR2 SQIVND (reference sequence). The length of the CDR3 is 16 residues. The CDR3, as DNA: TGTGCCAGTAGCAACGCCCTGGGCAGGGCGGCCGGGGAGCTGTTTTTT. As protein: CASSNALGRAAGELFF.

This clonotype showed up just a few times. The chain recombines TRBV4-1 with TRBJ2-5; 8 bases agree with TRBD1. The V gene's germline CDR1 is MGHRA and CDR2 YSYEKL. The junction had 2 bases not matched to a gene; V was cut back by 1 base and J by 1 base. The CDR3 length is 15 residues. Here the CDR3 DNA reads TGCGCCAGCAGCCAAGTCGACAGGGGCCAAGAGACCCAGTACTTC. Encoded protein: CASSQVDRGQETQYF.

This clonotype has more than one count but fewer than ten. This chain connects TRBV29-1 to TRBJ1-1, with D tentatively TRBD1 (5 bases). CDR3 length equals 14 residues. Germline V gives CDR1 SQVTM, CDR2 ANQGSEA. V dropped 0 bases and J dropped 4 bases, with 12 bases sitting between them. The CDR3 DNA is TGCAGCGTTGAAGATCCAGGGAGTTTCACTGAAGCTTTCTTT. Residues: CSVEDPGSFTEAFF.

This rearrangement joins TRBV10-3 to TRBJ1-2, with TRBD1 matching 7 bases. The J segment lost 7 bases and the V segment lost 10 bases, leaving 15 bases of the junction unmatched. Germline V gives CDR1 ENHRY, CDR2 SYGVKD. This CDR3 comprises 14 residues. CDR3 residues: CASSPSDRDSGYTF. In DNA, the CDR3 is TGTGCCAGCAGCCCTTCCGACAGGGACTCTGGCTACACCTTC.

The chain combines TRBV10-3 with TRBJ1-6; a possible D gene is TRBD1 (5 bases). This CDR3 is 16 amino acids long. CDR1 is ENHRY and CDR2 is SYGVKD in the germline V gene. Deletions cut 11 bases from V and 8 bases from J, with 25 bases between. The DNA of the CDR3 is TGTGCCTGGAGGCAGGGTGAGGGGCATATCTATTCACCCCTCCACTTT. Translating it yields CAWRQGEGHIYSPLHF.

This chain joins TRBV2 and TRBJ1-4, with 10 bases matching TRBD1. The V and J ends lost 3 bases and 6 bases, in that order; junction bases with no gene match: 4. The CDR3 contains 15 residues. Germline-derived CDR1 and CDR2 are SNHLY and FYNNEI. The CDR3 loop is CASSDWTGGDEKLFF. The CDR3 bases are TGTGCCAGCAGTGATTGGACAGGGGGGGATGAAAAACTGTTTTTT.

To note about this clonotype: This may come from a read error, since a much larger clone is one base off. The chain uses TRBV15 and TRBJ2-2, with D possibly matching TRBD2 (5 bases). The CDR3 spans 14 residues. Germline CDR1 reads LNHNV; CDR2 reads YYDKDF (reference sequence). The CDR3 loop reads CATSFDGNTGELLF. CDR3 DNA: TGTGCCACCAGTTTTGACGGTAACACCGGGGAGCTGCTTTTT.

The V call is TRBV5-1, the J call TRBJ1-4, with TRBD1 matching over 9 bases. Trimming cost V 4 bases and J 4 bases; bases outside gene matches: 2. The germline CDR1 and CDR2 sequences are SGHRS and YFSETQ. The CDR3 runs 14 residues. The CDR3 DNA reads TGCGCCAGCAGCATGGACAGGGGTAATGAAAAACTGTTTTTT. Translated, it gives CASSMDRGNEKLFF.

As to this clonotype: One junction end disagrees with the germline gene, perhaps due to a read error. The chain couples TRBV7-7 to TRBJ2-2; D uncertain. The CDR3 has 13 amino acids. CDR1 and CDR2 from the germline V gene are SSHAT and FNYEAQ (reference sequence). In DNA form, the CDR3 reads TGTGCTAGCAGCTTTGAGATCACCGGGGAGCTGTTTTTT. Encoded protein: CASSFEITGELFF.

This clonotype appeared many times. CDR3 DNA sequence: TGCGCCAGCACCTTGGGAGGGAGTCGCCACGAGCAGTACTTC. As protein: CASTLGGSRHEQYF. This chain joins TRBV10-2 and TRBJ2-7; 7 positions match TRBD2. After removal of 7 bases from V and 5 bases from J, the junction contained 11 bases not matched to a gene. CDR3 size: 14 residues. CDR1 and CDR2 (germline): WSHSY, SAAADI.